The clone carrying this T cell receptor beta chain appeared a single time. The data were obtained in a study of radiotherapy plus CTLA-4 blockade in lung cancer. Clones were read by immunoSEQ multiplex PCR, and TCRdb kept only the in-frame ones, dropping some. The profile shows 11,000 to 15,000 clones, about 89% of them singletons. Germline V gene data show CDR1 as SNHLY and CDR2 as FYNNEI. This CDR3 contains 17 residues. V lost 3 bases to trimming and J lost 2 bases, with 17 bases between them. Alongside CTLA-4 blockade with ipilimumab, patients with chemo-refractory metastatic non-small-cell lung cancer received focal radiation.

The chain combines TRBV2 with TRBJ1-5; perhaps TRBD1 as D (5 bases). The source of this sequence is a human donor with non-small cell lung cancer that progressed on radiotherapy plus ipilimumab. Some clones in this sample may be carry-over from other donors' samples. The sequencing here drew on peripheral blood, taken from a patient treated with radiotherapy plus ipilimumab. The CDR3 region has the DNA TGTGCCAGCAGTGAGTTTGGGGCAGCTGGCGGCAATCAGCCCCAGCATTTT. Its protein product is CASSEFGAAGGNQPQHF.